These 20 T cell receptor beta chains came from one sample sequenced in a study of regulatory T cells in long-lasting Graves disease (dated by TCRdb to about 2021). The intended sense of this specimen's time point label: newly diagnosed GD, antithyroid drugs for less than 3 months. For both TCR sequencing and RNA sequencing, RNA was extracted from PBMCs in TRIzol. Libraries were built with multiplex PCR. Sequencing was performed on an Illumina HiSeq 4000. iRepertoire HTBI primers and Arm-PCR amplification of CDR3 regions were used to construct TCR beta libraries. Using fastp at Q25 and MiXCR, TCRdb reprocessed the public reads and kept productive beta chains. Identical CDR3 protein sequences are pooled into one entry, listed with their most common genes and DNA. Present in this sample are approximately 400,000 distinct CDR3 sequences, about 16% of which were seen just once. Clones ranked in the top ten supply 16% of the sample.

The data also belong to a second study, concerning T cells in Graves' hyperthyroidism and ophthalmopathy.

The specimen comprised peripheral blood mononuclear cells (PBMCs), sampled at new diagnosis, from a patient treated with antithyroid drugs. These receptors originate from a woman younger than 45 with Graves disease. Donor details come from another sample of the same person, matched by shared clones.

This sequence joins TRBV27 and TRBJ1-1; no reliable D call. Trimming shortened V by 6 bases and J by 4 bases, and 18 bases separated the two germline ends. Germline V gives CDR1 MNHEY, CDR2 SMNVEV (reference sequence). CDR3 size: 15 residues. The CDR3 DNA is TGTGCCAGCAGCACCACCCAACTTGGGAGCACTGAAGCTTTCTTT. It yields the protein CASSTTQLGSTEAFF.

The chain recombines TRBV19 with TRBJ1-1; the D is unclear. The CDR3 runs 13 residues. CDR1 LNHDA and CDR2 SQIVND come from the germline V gene (reference sequence). Trimming stripped 3 bases from V and 3 bases from J, with 8 bases between. CDR3 amino acids: CASSIGVDTEAFF. The DNA of the CDR3 is TGTGCCAGTAGTATTGGGGTTGACACTGAAGCTTTCTTT.

The chain is built from TRBV20-1 and TRBJ2-3, with a possible D match to TRBD1 (6 bases). The germline V gene encodes CDR1 DFQATT and CDR2 SNEGSKA (reference sequence). The V gene lost 0 bases and the J gene lost 5 bases, with 21 bases spanning the gap. The CDR3 is made up of 17 amino acids. For the CDR3, the DNA is TGCAGTGCTAGAGATATAAGGGGGACGGGAACCGTAGATACGCAGTATTTT. This gives the protein CSARDIRGTGTVDTQYF.

This clonotype was picked up many times. The rearrangement joins TRBV5-1 to TRBJ2-7, with a possible D match to TRBD2 (5 bases). The CDR3 consists of 14 residues. Deletions cut 2 bases from V and 5 bases from J, with 14 bases between. CDR1 is SGHRS, CDR2 YFSETQ, per germline. CDR3 sequence: CASSFATSLNEQYF. CDR3 bases: TGCGCCAGCAGCTTCGCTACTAGTCTCAACGAGCAGTACTTC.

This clonotype was observed a few times. The V gene is TRBV24-1, the J gene TRBJ2-5; D perhaps matches TRBD1 (5 bases). The germline CDR1 and CDR2 sequences are KGHDR and SFDVKD. The CDR3 consists of 16 residues. V lost 1 base to trimming and J lost 0 bases, with 11 bases between them. Here the CDR3 DNA reads TGTGCCACCAGTGATTTTGCAGGGAAGAACCAAGAGACCCAGTACTTC. Its translation is CATSDFAGKNQETQYF.

This clonotype was seen many times. The V and J genes are TRBV18 and TRBJ1-2; no firm D call. Germline values: CDR1 KGHSH, CDR2 LQKENI. Between the trimmed V and J ends, which lost 4 bases and 6 bases, there was a span of 18 bases. This CDR3 spans 15 amino acids. In nucleotides, the CDR3 is TGTGCCAGCTCACTCCACCAGCAGGCCCAGGATGGCTACACCTTC. This codes for CASSLHQQAQDGYTF.

This clonotype was picked up many times. The rearrangement joins TRBV24-1 to TRBJ2-7, with TRBD1 matching 9 bases. The CDR3 is 14 residues long. The germline gives CDR1 KGHDR, CDR2 SFDVKD. V lost 2 bases, J lost 5 bases, and 3 bases stayed unmatched. Here the CDR3 reads CATSDWDREDEQYF. CDR3 DNA: TGTGCCACCAGTGATTGGGACAGGGAGGACGAGCAGTACTTC.

The chain recombines TRBV6-4 with TRBJ2-2; 11 bases agree with TRBD2. Germline V gene sequence: CDR1 MRHNA, CDR2 SNTAGT. V gave up 4 bases and J gave up 7 bases; unmatched junction bases: 5. The CDR3 is made up of 15 amino acids. The DNA for the CDR3 is TGTGCCAGCAGTGTACTAGCGGGAGAGGTCGGGGAGCTGTTTTTT. It is translated as CASSVLAGEVGELFF.

The chain joins TRBV7-3 to TRBJ2-2; TRBD1 agrees at 9 bases. Germline CDR1 is SGHTA and CDR2 is FQGTGA. The CDR3 consists of 15 residues. V was pared by 5 bases and J by 6 bases, with 7 bases of the junction left unmatched. DNA for the CDR3: TGTGCCAGCAGCCCGGGACAGGGTTTACCCGGGGAGCTGTTTTTT. It encodes CASSPGQGLPGELFF.

This clonotype was seen repeatedly, ten times or more. The chain has TRBV12-3 or TRBV12-4 and TRBJ1-5; no reliable D call. The V gene lost 4 bases and the J gene lost 9 bases, with 13 bases spanning the gap. The CDR3 is made up of 13 amino acids. The CDR3 region is CASSSSFVSPQHF. The CDR3, as DNA: TGTGCCAGCAGTTCCAGCTTTGTTTCGCCCCAGCATTTT.

This clonotype was found many times. This CDR3 is CSASNQTFGYTF. The CDR3 coding sequence is TGCAGTGCTAGTAACCAGACATTTGGCTACACCTTC. V gene TRBV20-1 combines with J gene TRBJ1-2; D unclear. Germline-derived CDR1 and CDR2 are DFQATT and SNEGSKA (reference sequence). V was clipped by 3 bases and J by 7 bases, with 12 bases between them. The CDR3 extends over 12 amino acids.

This clonotype was observed at least ten times. V gene TRBV3-1 combines with J gene TRBJ2-2, with unresolved D. From germline, CDR1 is LGHDT and CDR2 YNNKEL (reference sequence). This CDR3 is built from 13 residues. Trimming stripped 3 bases from V and 7 bases from J, with 9 bases between. The CDR3: CASSQRSHGELFF. DNA of the CDR3: TGTGCCAGCAGCCAGCGGTCTCACGGGGAGCTGTTTTTT.

This clonotype occurred a few times. The chain is built from TRBV9 and TRBJ2-2; possible D gene TRBD1, 5 bases. Germline CDR1 is SGDLS and CDR2 is YYNGEE. The CDR3 sequence is 16 residues long. V lost 0 bases and J lost 3, with 12 bases in between. CDR3 in amino acids: CASSVVAGWDTGELFF. The CDR3 DNA is TGTGCCAGCAGCGTAGTTGCAGGGTGGGACACCGGGGAGCTGTTTTTT.

Only a few counts were recorded for this clonotype. V is TRBV5-1 and J is TRBJ2-5; a weak D match, TRBD1 (6 bases). CDR3 length: 13 amino acids. Trimming took 4 bases from V and 1 from J, leaving 8 bases between them. Germline CDR1 is SGHRS and CDR2 is YFSETQ. The CDR3 loop reads CASSQDSQETQYF. The CDR3 nucleotides are TGCGCCAGCAGCCAGGACAGCCAAGAGACCCAGTACTTC.

This clonotype was observed a single time. The germline gene is not matched at one end of the junction; a read error may be the cause. V usage is TRBV6-1 and J usage is TRBJ1-5; a possible D gene is TRBD1 (5 bases). Germline CDR1 and CDR2: MNHNS and SASEGT. The CDR3 loop spans 14 amino acids. CDR3 nucleotides: TGTGCCGGCAGTGAATCGGGGGGCAATCAGCCCCAGCATTTT. Its translation is CAGSESGGNQPQHF.

The chain uses TRBV7-9 and TRBJ1-2, with 11 positions matching TRBD1. With 6 bases clipped from V and 8 bases from J, the junction kept 8 bases outside the gene matches. From germline, CDR1 is SEHNR and CDR2 FQNEAQ (reference sequence). This CDR3 is built from 14 residues. Here the CDR3 DNA reads TGTGCCAGCAGGACGGGACAGGGGGTGAGGGGCTACACCTTC. Translation: CASRTGQGVRGYTF. Variable domain in full (rest from reference TRBV7-9 and TRBJ1-2): DTGVSQNPRHKITKRGQNVTFRCDPISEHNRLYWYRQTLGQGPEFLTYFQNEAQLEKSRLLSDRFSAERPKGSFSTLEIQRTEQGDSAMYLCASRTGQGVRGYTFGSGTRLTVV.

The chain links TRBV4-1 to TRBJ2-5; D call uncertain. This CDR3 has 16 amino acids. Trimming shortened V by 0 bases and J by 2 bases, and 13 bases separated the two germline ends. Germline assignment: CDR1 MGHRA and CDR2 YSYEKL. The CDR3 DNA reads TGCGCCAGCAGCCAAGAAGCCAGTCTGCGGCAAGAGACCCAGTACTTC. It yields the protein CASSQEASLRQETQYF.

This clonotype was seen more than once but under ten times. The V call is TRBV6-1, the J call TRBJ1-2; D remains unclear. Looked up from germline, CDR1 is MNHNS and CDR2 is SASEGT. The V end lost 4 bases, the J end lost 7 bases, and 10 bases lay between the germline ends. This CDR3 spans 12 amino acids. CDR3: CASSGGSGGYTF. Written as DNA, the CDR3 is TGTGCCAGCAGTGGTGGGTCCGGTGGCTACACCTTC.

This clonotype has just a few counts. This chain joins TRBV19 and TRBJ1-5; D is uncertain. Trimming took off 4 bases at V and 2 bases at J, with 6 bases between the two ends. This CDR3 spans 13 amino acids. Germline CDR1 and CDR2: LNHDA and SQIVND (reference sequence). CDR3 loop: CASSNGGNQPQHF. The CDR3 DNA follows: TGTGCCAGTAGTAACGGGGGCAATCAGCCCCAGCATTTT.

In its sample, this clonotype was seen many times. The rearrangement uses TRBV5-1 and TRBJ2-1, with TRBD2 matching 16 bases. CDR1 is SGHRS and CDR2 is YFSETQ in the germline V gene. The CDR3 extends over 17 amino acids. V gave up 3 bases and J gave up 8 bases; unmatched junction bases: 8. In nucleotides, the CDR3 is TGCGCCAGCAGCTGGGGGACTAGCGGGAGGGCCGACCATGAGCAGTTCTTC. Translation: CASSWGTSGRADHEQFF.